The 10 T cell receptor beta chains below all came from one sample that was sequenced in a study of molecular identifiers for immune sequencing clone quantification listed by TCRdb under 2018. The library was built by means of PCR. The sample was run on an Illumina HiSeq 4000. TCRdb handled the public reads itself, with Q25 trimming in fastp and clone calling in MiXCR, and kept productive beta chains. Identical CDR3 proteins give one entry, which carries the most common genes and DNA. The sample table holds about 640,000 distinct CDR3 sequences, of which 15% to 20% were seen once. Of the sample, roughly 0.85% falls within the top ten clones. Specimen: naive CD8+ T cells from blood, with Jurkat cell RNA spiked in. This sample's cell subset or site label indicates: FACS-sorted CD8+CD4-CCR7+CD45RA+ naive T cells. These receptors all come from a human donor in good health. Some libraries in this study had Jurkat cell RNA spiked in.

The V and J genes are TRBV19 and TRBJ1-2, with a weak D call TRBD1 (5 bases). V gave up 4 bases and J gave up 4 bases, with 16 bases separating them. Germline-derived CDR1 and CDR2 are LNHDA and SQIVND (reference sequence). This CDR3 comprises 15 residues. CDR3 bases: TGTGCCAGTAGTAAAGGGACGCCTGATGCCTATGGCTACACCTTC. It is translated as CASSKGTPDAYGYTF.

This clonotype has a count of ten or more. At one of its ends the junction is not consistent with the germline gene, which may arise from a read error. The rearrangement links TRBV14 to TRBJ2-7; a possible D gene is TRBD2 (6 bases). This CDR3 comprises 12 residues. Per the germline V gene, CDR1 is SGHDN and CDR2 is FVKESK. CDR3 DNA sequence: TGTGCCAGCAGCTACTCTACGGGGGATCGCGACTTC. It is translated as CASSYSTGDRDF.

The chain has TRBV4-1 and TRBJ2-3; TRBD2 agrees at 7 bases. Unmatched junction bases numbered 8, after V lost 1 base and J lost 7 bases. This CDR3 has 15 residues. Germline CDR1 and CDR2: MGHRA and YSYEKL. CDR3 sequence: CASSQGPGGAYTQYF. CDR3 nucleotide sequence: TGCGCCAGCAGCCAAGGACCGGGGGGAGCATATACGCAGTATTTT.

This clonotype has ten or more counts. Written as DNA, the CDR3 is TGTGCCAGCAGTTTCGGACAGACCGACTACGAGCAGTACTTC. This codes for CASSFGQTDYEQYF. The chain couples TRBV28 to TRBJ2-7, with D maybe TRBD1 (6 bases). The germline V gene encodes CDR1 MDHEN and CDR2 SYDVKM. This CDR3 has 14 residues. Deletions cut 3 bases from V and 3 bases from J, with 12 bases between. Using reference TRBV28 and TRBJ2-7 for the parts outside the CDR3, the full variable domain is DVKVTQSSRYLVKRTGEKVFLECVQDMDHENMFWYRQDPGLGLRLIYFSYDVKMKEKGDIPEGYSVSREKKERFSLILESASTNQTSMYLCASSFGQTDYEQYFGPGTRLTVT.

In its sample, this clonotype was seen many times. The chain is built from TRBV2 and TRBJ2-5; D is possibly TRBD1 (5 bases). CDR3 length equals 13 residues. The V end lost 7 bases, the J end lost 5 bases, and 14 bases lay between the germline ends. CDR1 is SNHLY, CDR2 FYNNEI, per germline. The CDR3 here is CASIDSFIETQYF. CDR3 bases: TGTGCCAGCATCGACAGCTTCATTGAGACCCAGTACTTC.

This chain links TRBV6-5 with TRBJ2-3, with 8 bases matching TRBD2. The CDR3 length is 14 residues. Germline CDR1 and CDR2: MNHEY and SVGAGI. J gave up 3 bases and V 6 bases, and 5 bases lay outside the gene matches. CDR3 nucleotides: TGTGCCAGCAGACCCCGGGGGGGGACAGATACGCAGTATTTT. It encodes CASRPRGGTDTQYF.

The chain is built from TRBV14 and TRBJ2-1, with D perhaps TRBD1 or TRBD2 (5 bases each). Germline CDR1 SGHDN, CDR2 FVKESK. V was trimmed by 1 base and J by 7 bases, leaving 20 bases between them. The CDR3 has 17 residues. This chain's CDR3 is CASSQVGPTPPRNEQFF. The CDR3 nucleotides are TGTGCCAGCAGCCAAGTGGGACCGACCCCCCCAAGAAATGAGCAGTTCTTC.

V is TRBV4-2 and J is TRBJ2-7; D not resolved. V lost 0 bases, J lost 4 bases, and 16 bases lay in between. The CDR3 totals 16 residues. Germline-derived CDR1 and CDR2 are LGHNA and YNFKEQ. The chain's CDR3 is CASSQEMIGRPYEQYF. CDR3 DNA sequence: TGTGCCAGCAGCCAAGAGATGATAGGGCGTCCGTACGAGCAGTACTTC.

This clonotype occurred many times. DNA for the CDR3: TGCAGCGTTGAAGAGATTAGGGGAAGTGAAAAACTGTTTTTT. Residues: CSVEEIRGSEKLFF. The chain employs TRBV29-1 and TRBJ1-4; the D gene is possibly TRBD1 (5 bases). This CDR3 comprises 14 residues. Trimming shortened V by 0 bases and J by 7 bases, and 12 bases separated the two germline ends. Germline assignment: CDR1 SQVTM and CDR2 ANQGSEA.

In its sample, this clonotype was seen a few times. A junction end diverges from the germline sequence, so it may reflect a read error. The chain couples TRBV4-1 to TRBJ1-1; D is uncertain. CDR1 and CDR2 (germline): MGHRA, YSYEKL. CDR3 size: 15 residues. CDR3 bases: TGCGCCAGCAGCCAGGTAGGTCATCTGAACACTGAAGCTCTCTTT. Translation gives CASSQVGHLNTEALF.